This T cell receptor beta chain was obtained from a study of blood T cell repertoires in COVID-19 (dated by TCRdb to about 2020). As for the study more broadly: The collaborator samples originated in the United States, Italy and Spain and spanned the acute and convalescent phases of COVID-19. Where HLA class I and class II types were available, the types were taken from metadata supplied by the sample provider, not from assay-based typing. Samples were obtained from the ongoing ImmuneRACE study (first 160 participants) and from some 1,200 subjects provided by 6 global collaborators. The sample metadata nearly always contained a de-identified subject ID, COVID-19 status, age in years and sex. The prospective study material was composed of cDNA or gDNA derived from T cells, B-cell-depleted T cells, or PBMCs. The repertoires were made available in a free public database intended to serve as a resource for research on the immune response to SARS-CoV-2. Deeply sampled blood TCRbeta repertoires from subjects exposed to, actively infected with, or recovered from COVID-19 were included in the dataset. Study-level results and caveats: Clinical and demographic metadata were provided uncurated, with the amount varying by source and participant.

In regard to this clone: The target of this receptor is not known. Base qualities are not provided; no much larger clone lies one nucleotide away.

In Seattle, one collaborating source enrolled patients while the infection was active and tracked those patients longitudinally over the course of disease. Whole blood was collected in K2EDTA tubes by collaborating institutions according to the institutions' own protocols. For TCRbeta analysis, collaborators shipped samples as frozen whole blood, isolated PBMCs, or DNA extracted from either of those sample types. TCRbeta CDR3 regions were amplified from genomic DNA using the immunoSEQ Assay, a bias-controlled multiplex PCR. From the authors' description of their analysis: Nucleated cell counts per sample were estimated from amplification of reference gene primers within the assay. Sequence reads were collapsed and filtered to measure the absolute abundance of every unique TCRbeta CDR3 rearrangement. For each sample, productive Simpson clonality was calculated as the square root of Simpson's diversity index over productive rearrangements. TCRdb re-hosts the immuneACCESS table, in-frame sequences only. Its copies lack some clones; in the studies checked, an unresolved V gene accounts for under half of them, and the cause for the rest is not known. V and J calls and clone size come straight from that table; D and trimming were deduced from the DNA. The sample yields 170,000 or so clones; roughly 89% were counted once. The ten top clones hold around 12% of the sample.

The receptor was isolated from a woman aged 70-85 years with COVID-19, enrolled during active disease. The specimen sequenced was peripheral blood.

The CDR3 reads as follows: CRCRGGNEQYF. The sequence in DNA is TGCAGATGCCGGGGGGGGAACGAGCAGTACTTC. The V and J genes are TRBV20-1 and TRBJ2-7, and 8 junctional nucleotides match TRBD2. Looking up the germline V gene (reference sequence) yields CDR1 DFQATT and CDR2 SNEGSKA. The CDR3 starts with the cysteine, ends with the phenylalanine, and has 11 residues. Left in the record is the CDR3 DNA by itself, 33 bases read in frame from the first base.